This TCR beta chain is from a study of blood T cells in healthy people across ages. The use of a sample-barcoded 5' primer and a J-beta primer mix characterized a second PCR of about 6 to 11 cycles. Researchers report that a template-switch adaptor with 12 random nucleotides tagged each cDNA molecule. TCRdb redid the calling of the 5' RACE reads with MiXCR, one entry per CDR3 protein. The data show under 950,000 distinct CDR3 sequences, 20% to 25% seen once. Per sample, extraction of total RNA gave at least 5 micrograms in every case. This clonotype came up a few times. The antigen remains unidentified. Study-wide results and caveats: The long-lived group displayed more naive CD4+ cells, plus higher diversity, than the aged donors did. PBMC samples, being unsorted, prevented any conclusive comparison of naive and antigen-experienced cells.

The CDR3 is made up of 13 amino acids. V trimming: 5 bases; J trimming: 2 bases; junction bases outside the gene matches: 2. The material sequenced was blood. The V gene is TRBV12-3 or TRBV12-4, the J gene TRBJ1-2, with 7 bases lining up with TRBD1. The origin of this receptor is a man in his 70s in good health. CDR3 DNA: TGTGCCAGCAGTAAGACAGGGAACTATGGCTACACCTTC. This encodes CASSKTGNYGYTF.